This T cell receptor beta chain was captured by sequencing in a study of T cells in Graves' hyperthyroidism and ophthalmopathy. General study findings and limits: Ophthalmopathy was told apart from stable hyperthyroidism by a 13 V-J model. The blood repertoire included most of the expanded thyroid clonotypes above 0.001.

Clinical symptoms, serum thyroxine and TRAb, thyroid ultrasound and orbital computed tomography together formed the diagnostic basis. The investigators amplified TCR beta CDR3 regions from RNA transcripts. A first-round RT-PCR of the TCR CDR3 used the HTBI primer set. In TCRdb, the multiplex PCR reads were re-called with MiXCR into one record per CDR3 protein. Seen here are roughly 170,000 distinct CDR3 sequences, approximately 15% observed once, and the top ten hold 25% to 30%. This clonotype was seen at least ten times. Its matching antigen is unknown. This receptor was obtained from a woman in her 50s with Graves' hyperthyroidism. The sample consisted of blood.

The CDR3 bases are TGTGCCAGCGCCGGGGGGGGCCTCCAAAACATTCAGTACTTC. This translates into CASAGGGLQNIQYF. V is TRBV12-3 or TRBV12-4 and J is TRBJ2-4; 8 bases are shared with TRBD2. J was trimmed by 5 bases and V by 8 bases; bases with no gene match: 8. The CDR3 is made up of 14 amino acids.